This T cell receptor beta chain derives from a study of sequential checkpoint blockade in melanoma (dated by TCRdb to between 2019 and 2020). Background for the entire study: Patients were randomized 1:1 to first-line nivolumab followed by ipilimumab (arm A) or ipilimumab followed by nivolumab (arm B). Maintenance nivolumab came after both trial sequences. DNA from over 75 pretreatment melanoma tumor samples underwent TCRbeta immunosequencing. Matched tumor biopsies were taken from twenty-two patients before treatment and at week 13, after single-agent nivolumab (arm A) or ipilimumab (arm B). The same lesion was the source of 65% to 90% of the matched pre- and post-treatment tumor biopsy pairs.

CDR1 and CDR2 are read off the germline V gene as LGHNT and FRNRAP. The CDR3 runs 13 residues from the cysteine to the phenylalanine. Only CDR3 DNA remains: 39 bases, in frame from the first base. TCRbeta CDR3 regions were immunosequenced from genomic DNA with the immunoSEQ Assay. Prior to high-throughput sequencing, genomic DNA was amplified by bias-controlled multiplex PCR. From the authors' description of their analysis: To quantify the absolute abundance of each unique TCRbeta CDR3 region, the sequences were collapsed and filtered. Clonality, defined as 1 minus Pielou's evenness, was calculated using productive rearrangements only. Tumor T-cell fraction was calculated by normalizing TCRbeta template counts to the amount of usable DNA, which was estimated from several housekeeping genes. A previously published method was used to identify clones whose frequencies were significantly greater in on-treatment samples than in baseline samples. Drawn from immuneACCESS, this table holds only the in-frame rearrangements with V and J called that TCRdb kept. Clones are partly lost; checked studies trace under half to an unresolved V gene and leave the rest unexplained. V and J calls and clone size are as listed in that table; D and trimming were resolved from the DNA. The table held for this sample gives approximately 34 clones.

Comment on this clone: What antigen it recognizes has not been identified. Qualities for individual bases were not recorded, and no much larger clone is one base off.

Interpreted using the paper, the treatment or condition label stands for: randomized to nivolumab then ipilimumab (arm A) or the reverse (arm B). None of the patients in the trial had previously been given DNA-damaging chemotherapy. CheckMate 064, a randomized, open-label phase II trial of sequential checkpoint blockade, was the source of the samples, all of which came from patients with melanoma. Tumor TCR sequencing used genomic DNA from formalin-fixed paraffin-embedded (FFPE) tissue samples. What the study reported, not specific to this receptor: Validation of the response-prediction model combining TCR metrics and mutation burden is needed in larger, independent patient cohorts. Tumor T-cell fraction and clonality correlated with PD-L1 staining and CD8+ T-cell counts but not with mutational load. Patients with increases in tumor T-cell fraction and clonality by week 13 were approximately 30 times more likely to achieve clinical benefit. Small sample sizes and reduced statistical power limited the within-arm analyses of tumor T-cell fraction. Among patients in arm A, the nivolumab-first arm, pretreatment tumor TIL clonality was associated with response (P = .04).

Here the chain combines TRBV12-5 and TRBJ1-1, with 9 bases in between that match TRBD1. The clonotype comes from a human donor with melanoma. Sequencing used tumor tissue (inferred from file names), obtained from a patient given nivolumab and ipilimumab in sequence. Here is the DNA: TGTGCCACCCGGGACAGGGAAGGCACTGAAGCTTTCTTT. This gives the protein CATRDREGTEAFF.